These 18 T cell receptor beta chains originate from one sample sequenced in a study of T-cell memory formation after mild COVID-19. Using its own MiXCR run on the 5' RACE reads, TCRdb lists one record per CDR3 protein. Of roughly 160,000 distinct CDR3 sequences in the sample, around 13% were seen once. The sample taken for sequencing was PBMCs or a T cell subset sorted from them (not recorded which). The origin of the receptors is a man aged 18-30 years who had mild COVID-19 (a few samples of this study predate the infection). Cell type and time point are not known.

This clonotype has a handful of counts. The chain joins TRBV2 to TRBJ1-5, with 7 bases aligning to TRBD1. Germline-derived CDR1 and CDR2 are SNHLY and FYNNEI. With 6 bases clipped from V and 0 bases from J, the junction kept 5 bases outside the gene matches. The CDR3 consists of 15 residues. In nucleotides, the CDR3 is TGTGCCAGCAGCCGGGACAGAAATAGCAATCAGCCCCAGCATTTT. It is translated as CASSRDRNSNQPQHF.

This clonotype was detected many times. The chain recombines TRBV5-1 with TRBJ2-3; the D is unclear. Germline V gene lookup returns CDR1 SGHRS and CDR2 YFSETQ. Trimming pared 5 bases from V and 6 bases from J, leaving 10 bases between. The CDR3 covers 12 residues. DNA of the CDR3: TGCGCCAGCAGAGTCAGTGGGGATACGCAGTATTTT. This codes for CASRVSGDTQYF.

The chain is built from TRBV27 and TRBJ1-2; the D is unclear. The CDR3 has 16 amino acids. The germline V and J ends were trimmed by 5 bases and 1 base, with 17 bases remaining between them. CDR1 and CDR2 (germline): MNHEY, SMNVEV (reference sequence). Here the CDR3 reads CASSPIRGRLNYGYTF. In DNA, the CDR3 is TGTGCCAGCAGTCCGATTAGAGGACGGCTTAACTATGGCTACACCTTC.

This chain uses TRBV4-2 with TRBJ1-1, with D hard to call. Trimming pared 3 bases from V and 6 bases from J, leaving 17 bases between. CDR1 LGHNA and CDR2 YNFKEQ come from the germline V gene. CDR3 length equals 15 residues. The CDR3 is CASSQEDSVIAEAFF. The CDR3 coding sequence is TGTGCCAGCAGCCAGGAGGACTCAGTTATCGCTGAAGCTTTCTTT.

This clonotype was picked up a small number of times. This chain links TRBV19 with TRBJ1-1; 10 bases agree with TRBD1. The CDR3 consists of 15 residues. Germline loops: CDR1 LNHDA, CDR2 SQIVND (reference sequence). Germline trimming cut 5 bases from V and 5 bases from J; bases unmatched to any gene: 8. The CDR3 region is CASSAWTGGLTEAFF. CDR3 bases: TGTGCCAGTAGTGCTTGGACAGGGGGGCTGACTGAAGCTTTCTTT.

This clonotype was seen a handful of times. The chain recombines TRBV11-2 with TRBJ1-4; maybe TRBD1 (6 bases). V lost 5 bases, J lost 8 bases, and 15 bases lay in between. There are 14 residues in the CDR3. Germline V CDR1 and CDR2: SGHAT, FQNNGV. DNA for the CDR3: TGTGCCAGCAGCGTGGGGCAGGGGCGAGAAAAACTGTTTTTT. Amino acids: CASSVGQGREKLFF.

This rearrangement joins TRBV6-2 or TRBV6-3 to TRBJ1-1; 9 bases align to TRBD1. The CDR3 sequence is 13 residues long. Trimming took 2 bases from V and 5 from J; bases not matched to a gene: 0. Germline V lookup: CDR1 MNHEY, CDR2 SVGEGT. The CDR3 here is CASSYGTGTEAFF. The DNA for the CDR3 is TGTGCCAGCAGTTACGGGACAGGGACTGAAGCTTTCTTT.

This clonotype was counted between two and nine times. CDR3 region: CASSLQREQYF. The DNA for the CDR3 is TGTGCCAGCTCACTCCAGCGCGAGCAGTACTTC. This rearrangement joins TRBV18 to TRBJ2-7, with D unclear. This CDR3 region has 11 residues. Per germline, CDR1 KGHSH and CDR2 LQKENI. Deletions cut 4 bases from V and 6 bases from J, with 7 bases between.

The V gene is TRBV6-5, the J gene TRBJ2-7; 7 positions agree with TRBD2. The CDR3 runs to 16 residues. Germline V gene lookup returns CDR1 MNHEY and CDR2 SVGAGI. The junction had 11 bases not matched to a gene; V was cut back by 2 bases and J by 4 bases. The CDR3 coding sequence is TGTGCCAGCAGTTACGGAGGCCCCAGGGAGGGTTACGAGCAGTACGTC. It specifies CASSYGGPREGYEQYV.

There are many counts of this clonotype. This rearrangement joins TRBV5-1 to TRBJ1-2; D not certain. Deletions cut 3 bases from V and 3 bases from J, with 9 bases between. CDR1 is SGHRS and CDR2 is YFSETQ in the germline V gene. This CDR3 contains 13 residues. The CDR3 sequence: CASSSDGDYGYTF. The CDR3 DNA is TGCGCCAGCAGCTCTGACGGGGACTATGGCTACACCTTC.

This clonotype came up a few times. The rearrangement joins TRBV27 to TRBJ2-3, with TRBD1 identical over 7 bases. J gave up 3 bases and V 8 bases, and 8 bases lay outside the gene matches. The CDR3 is made up of 14 amino acids. The germline gives CDR1 MNHEY, CDR2 SMNVEV (reference sequence). The CDR3 here is CASRQGVGTDTQYF. Written as DNA, the CDR3 is TGTGCCAGCCGACAGGGCGTAGGAACAGATACGCAGTATTTT.

This clonotype was seen a handful of times. The chain uses TRBV7-9 and TRBJ2-7, with 9 bases matching TRBD1. J lost 0 bases, V lost 5 bases, and 5 bases had no gene match. CDR1 is SEHNR and CDR2 is FQNEAQ in the germline V gene (reference sequence). CDR3 size: 15 residues. For the CDR3, the DNA is TGTGCCAGCAGCCAATGGACAGGGGTCTCCTACGAGCAGTACTTC. Translation gives CASSQWTGVSYEQYF.

This clonotype was seen more than once but under ten times. The rearrangement joins TRBV28 to TRBJ2-7, with 7 bases fitting TRBD1. Germline CDR1 is MDHEN and CDR2 is SYDVKM. The CDR3 is made up of 13 amino acids. J gave up 1 base and V 7 bases, and 4 bases lay outside the gene matches. In DNA form, the CDR3 reads TGTGCCAGCAAGGGGACAGAATCCTACGAGCAGTACGTC. It yields the protein CASKGTESYEQYV.

This clonotype has more than one count but fewer than ten. The chain has TRBV6-1 and TRBJ2-1; 8 nucleotides match TRBD2. This CDR3 spans 15 amino acids. Germline values: CDR1 MNHNS, CDR2 SASEGT. DNA for the CDR3: TGTGCAGCTGCTCGTGTGGGACTAGTAATCAATGAGCAGTTCTTC. The encoded protein is CAAARVGLVINEQFF.

This CDR3 reads CSAVRDSQVSYEQYV. The CDR3 DNA reads as TGCAGTGCCGTGCGGGACAGTCAAGTCTCCTACGAGCAGTACGTC. The chain uses TRBV20-1 and TRBJ2-7, with a tentative D call TRBD1 (7 bases). Germline assignment: CDR1 DFQATT and CDR2 SNEGSKA (reference sequence). CDR3 length: 15 amino acids. V lost 6 bases, J lost 0 bases, and 18 bases lay in between.

This clonotype was observed at least ten times. The V call is TRBV7-2, the J call TRBJ1-3; D is unresolved. Trimming removed 1 base from V and 0 bases from J, with 4 bases in between. This CDR3 has 14 residues. Germline V gives CDR1 SGHTA, CDR2 FQGNSA. The CDR3 is CASSLGVSGNTIYF. Here the CDR3 DNA reads TGTGCCAGCAGCTTAGGAGTCTCTGGAAACACCATATATTTT.

This clonotype showed up many times. The rearrangement uses TRBV7-2 and TRBJ2-2; D is undetermined. Trimming shortened V by 1 base and J by 3 bases, and 0 bases separated the two germline ends. The CDR3 totals 12 residues. Germline lookup yields CDR1 SGHTA and CDR2 FQGNSA. This CDR3 reads CASSLDTGELFF. DNA for the CDR3: TGTGCCAGCAGCTTAGACACCGGGGAGCTGTTTTTT. The full variable domain, rest sourced from reference TRBV7-2 and TRBJ2-2, is GAGVSQSPSNKVTEKGKDVELRCDPISGHTALYWYRQSLGQGLEFLIYFQGNSAPDKSGLPSDRFSAERTGGSVSTLTIQRTQQEDSAVYLCASSLDTGELFFGEGSRLTVL.

This clonotype was seen at least ten times. In nucleotides, the CDR3 is TGTGCCAGCAGCATCCAGAGGGGCTCAACCTACAATGAGCAGTTCTTC. Protein sequence: CASSIQRGSTYNEQFF. This rearrangement joins TRBV7-9 to TRBJ2-1, with D tentatively TRBD1 or TRBD2 (5 bases each). Germline V gene data show CDR1 as SEHNR and CDR2 as FQNEAQ (reference sequence). V was pared by 5 bases and J by 2 bases, with 16 bases between. The CDR3 sequence is 16 residues long.